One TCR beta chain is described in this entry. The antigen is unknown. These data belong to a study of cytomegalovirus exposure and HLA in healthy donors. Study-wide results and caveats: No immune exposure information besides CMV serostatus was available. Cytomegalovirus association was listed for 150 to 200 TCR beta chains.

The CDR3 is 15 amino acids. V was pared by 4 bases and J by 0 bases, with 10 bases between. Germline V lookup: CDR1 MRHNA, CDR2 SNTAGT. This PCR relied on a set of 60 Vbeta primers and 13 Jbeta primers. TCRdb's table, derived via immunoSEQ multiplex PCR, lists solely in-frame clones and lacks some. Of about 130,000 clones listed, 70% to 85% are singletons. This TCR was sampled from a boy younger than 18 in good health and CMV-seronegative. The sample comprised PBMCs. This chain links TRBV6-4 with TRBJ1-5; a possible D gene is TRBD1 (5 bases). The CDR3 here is CASSVDRNSNQPQHF. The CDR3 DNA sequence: TGTGCCAGCAGTGTAGACAGAAATAGCAATCAGCCCCAGCATTTT.